The 22 T cell receptor beta chains below were found in one sample sequenced in a study of cytomegalovirus exposure and HLA in healthy donors. A multiplex PCR was run with 60 Vbeta primers and 13 Jbeta primers. TCRdb keeps only in-frame clones here, not all; method: immunoSEQ multiplex PCR. The sample shows tens of thousands of clones, approximately 72% of them seen only once. Input material: PBMCs. These receptor sequences come from a man aged 45-65 years in good health and CMV-seropositive.

About this clone itself: Since the CDR3 does not end with the conserved phenylalanine or tryptophan, this likely comes from a read error. J is TRBJ2-7 and V is TRBV2, with TRBD1 matching 8 bases. CDR1 and CDR2 from the germline V gene are SNHLY and FYNNEI. This CDR3 contains 14 residues. Trimming cost V 7 bases and J 0 bases; bases outside gene matches: 5. This CDR3 is CASIPGQDSYEQYL. CDR3 coding DNA: TGTGCCAGCATTCCGGGACAGGACTCCTACGAGCAGTACCTC.

V and J are TRBV29-1 and TRBJ2-1, with TRBD1 identical over 7 bases. V was clipped by 8 bases and J by 4 bases; unmatched bases: 14. Germline loops: CDR1 SQVTM, CDR2 ANQGSEA. CDR3 size: 15 residues. The CDR3, as DNA: TGCAGCTTCGAGAAACAGGGGCCCGCATACAATGAGCAGTTCTTC. Translated, it gives CSFEKQGPAYNEQFF.

This clone was picked up one time. Other DNA sequences from this sample encode an identical CDR3 as well. V usage is TRBV18 and J usage is TRBJ1-1; 10 positions agree with TRBD1. Germline V gene lookup returns CDR1 KGHSH and CDR2 LQKENI. Germline trimming cut 3 bases from V and 5 bases from J; bases unmatched to any gene: 3. CDR3 length equals 14 residues. The CDR3 DNA is TGTGCCAGCTCACCCGACAGGGGGCAAACTGAAGCTTTCTTT. This encodes CASSPDRGQTEAFF.

The V and J genes are TRBV14 and TRBJ2-3; 7 nucleotides line up with TRBD1. Germline CDR1 reads SGHDN; CDR2 reads FVKESK. V lost 4 bases, J lost 2 bases, and 9 bases stayed unmatched. The CDR3 is made up of 16 amino acids. CDR3 amino acids: CASSPWTGPITDTQYF. The CDR3 bases are TGTGCCAGCAGCCCGTGGACAGGACCTATCACAGATACGCAGTATTTT.

This sequence joins TRBV30 and TRBJ1-5; 9 bases map to TRBD1. This CDR3 region has 15 residues. Looked up from germline, CDR1 is GTSNPN and CDR2 is SVGIG (reference sequence). V gave up 2 bases and J gave up 2 bases; unmatched junction bases: 4. CDR3 coding DNA: TGTGCCTGGAGTAGGGACAGGGTGGGCAATCAGCCCCAGCATTTT. Its translation: CAWSRDRVGNQPQHF.

The chain joins TRBV4-3 to TRBJ2-1; maybe TRBD2 (7 bases). Germline CDR1 is LGHNA and CDR2 is YSLEER. Trimming took off 3 bases at V and 2 bases at J, with 14 bases between the two ends. The CDR3 totals 16 residues. CDR3 loop: CASSQVGGGTYNEQFF. In DNA form, the CDR3 reads TGCGCCAGCAGCCAGGTGGGCGGGGGCACCTACAATGAGCAGTTCTTC.

The table lists this clone with a few counts. The genes are TRBV28 and TRBJ2-7; 12 positions agree with TRBD2. J lost 6 bases, V lost 6 bases, and 3 bases had no gene match. The CDR3 is made up of 13 amino acids. The germline gives CDR1 MDHEN, CDR2 SYDVKM. The DNA of the CDR3 is TGTGCCAGCAGGCGGACTAGCGGGACCGAGCAGTACTTC. This translates into CASRRTSGTEQYF. Full variable domain (rest looked up from reference TRBV28 and TRBJ2-7): DVKVTQSSRYLVKRTGEKVFLECVQDMDHENMFWYRQDPGLGLRLIYFSYDVKMKEKGDIPEGYSVSREKKERFSLILESASTNQTSMYLCASRRTSGTEQYFGPGTRLTVT.

The rearrangement uses TRBV28 and TRBJ2-4, with D uncertain. Germline lookup yields CDR1 MDHEN and CDR2 SYDVKM. The V end lost 6 bases, the J end lost 0 bases, and 12 bases lay between the germline ends. The CDR3 runs 15 residues. The CDR3 protein is CASSLQSLAKNIQYF. The CDR3, as DNA: TGTGCCAGCAGCCTACAGTCACTAGCCAAAAACATTCAGTACTTC.

The V call is TRBV2, the J call TRBJ1-2; D not certain. The V gene lost 5 bases and the J gene lost 4 bases, with 11 bases spanning the gap. The CDR3 spans 13 residues. In germline, CDR1 is SNHLY, CDR2 FYNNEI. CDR3 residues: CASSSLGVYGYTF. The CDR3 DNA is TGTGCCAGCAGTTCGCTGGGAGTCTATGGCTACACCTTC.

The rearrangement joins TRBV30 to TRBJ2-7; 9 bases are shared with TRBD1. The CDR3 sequence is 13 residues long. With 2 bases clipped from V and 4 bases from J, the junction kept 3 bases outside the gene matches. CDR1 and CDR2 (germline): GTSNPN, SVGIG (reference sequence). The DNA of the CDR3 is TGTGCCTGGAGTTCGGGACAGGGATACGAGCAGTACTTC. Its translation: CAWSSGQGYEQYF. Variable domain in full (rest from reference TRBV30 and TRBJ2-7): SQTIHQWPATLVQPVGSPLSLECTVEGTSNPNLYWYRQAAGRGLQLLFYSVGIGQISSEVPQNLSASRPQDRQFILSSKKLLLSDSGFYLCAWSSGQGYEQYFGPGTRLTVT.

This sequence joins TRBV5-1 and TRBJ2-1, with D possibly matching TRBD2 (5 bases). Germline V lookup: CDR1 SGHRS, CDR2 YFSETQ. The CDR3 totals 13 residues. V lost 4 bases, J lost 5 bases, and 10 bases lay in between. DNA for the CDR3: TGCGCCAGCAGCACCCGGGGAGACAATGAGCAGTTCTTC. Protein: CASSTRGDNEQFF. Together with reference TRBV5-1 and TRBJ2-1, the CDR3 gives the full variable domain: KAGVTQTPRYLIKTRGQQVTLSCSPISGHRSVSWYQQTPGQGLQFLFEYFSETQRNKGNFPGRFSGRQFSNSRSEMNVSTLELGDSALYLCASSTRGDNEQFFGPGTRLTVL.

This clone has ten or more counts. Possible read error: a much larger clone is one base away. V is TRBV23-1 and J is TRBJ2-1; D unresolved. TRBV23-1 is an open reading frame whose function is uncertain. The CDR3 length is 17 residues. Deletions cut 6 bases from V and 3 bases from J, with 21 bases between. The DNA for the CDR3 is TGCGCCAGCAGCCAAGATATGATCGTACTCATCTACAATGAGCAGTTCTTC. Protein sequence: CASSQDMIVLIYNEQFF.

The chain uses TRBV7-9 and TRBJ1-5; a possible D gene is TRBD1 (6 bases). Germline lookup yields CDR1 SEHNR and CDR2 FQNEAQ (reference sequence). This CDR3 comprises 14 residues. Trimming removed 5 bases from V and 7 bases from J, with 15 bases in between. CDR3 nucleotides: TGTGCCAGCAGCCGCCGGGGGGCTGAGCAGCCCCAGCATTTT. It yields the protein CASSRRGAEQPQHF. Together with reference TRBV7-9 and TRBJ1-5, the CDR3 gives the full variable domain: DTGVSQNPRHKITKRGQNVTFRCDPISEHNRLYWYRQTLGQGPEFLTYFQNEAQLEKSRLLSDRFSAERPKGSFSTLEIQRTEQGDSAMYLCASSRRGAEQPQHFGDGTRLSIL.

There are a few counts of this clone. The chain has TRBV4-2 and TRBJ2-7; the D is unclear. The CDR3 is 14 amino acids. With 4 bases removed from V and 2 bases from J, the gap between germline ends came to 12 bases. The germline gives CDR1 LGHNA, CDR2 YNFKEQ. CDR3 in DNA: TGTGCCAGCAGCCGAGAAACGAGCACCTACGAGCAGTACTTC. Its translation: CASSRETSTYEQYF.

The V and J genes are TRBV6-5 and TRBJ1-4; TRBD1 matches 10 bases. The CDR3 is 14 amino acids. Germline-derived CDR1 and CDR2 are MNHEY and SVGAGI. Trimming took 5 bases from V and 7 from J; bases not matched to a gene: 4. The CDR3 DNA reads as TGTGCCAGCAGTGACGACAGGGGGCCTGAAAAACTGTTTTTT. As protein: CASSDDRGPEKLFF.

The chain recombines TRBV7-9 with TRBJ2-7; 8 bases fit TRBD1. This CDR3 has 14 residues. The germline V gene encodes CDR1 SEHNR and CDR2 FQNEAQ (reference sequence). The V and J ends lost 5 bases and 4 bases, in that order; junction bases with no gene match: 7. CDR3 nucleotide sequence: TGTGCCAGCAGCGTACAGGGGGATAGGTACGAGCAGTACTTC. It is translated as CASSVQGDRYEQYF.

The chain is built from TRBV6-5 and TRBJ2-7; 11 bases match TRBD2. The CDR3 sequence is 15 residues long. V lost 7 bases to trimming and J lost 0 bases; unmatched junction nucleotides: 5. Per the germline V gene, CDR1 is MNHEY and CDR2 is SVGAGI. CDR3 sequence: CASTATSGVSYEQYF. Here the CDR3 DNA reads TGTGCCAGCACCGCGACTAGCGGGGTCTCCTACGAGCAGTACTTC.

As regards this clone: At one end the junction does not follow the germline gene, possibly because of a read error. The sample has other DNA sequences that encode this CDR3 too. The chain combines TRBV4-3 with TRBJ2-1; D uncertain. CDR1 is LGHNA, CDR2 YSLEER, per germline. CDR3 size: 17 residues. The CDR3, as DNA: TGCGCCAGTAGCCAAGATCTGATAGTACTCATCTACAATGAGCAGTTCTTC. Translated: CASSQDLIVLIYNEQFF.

The chain joins TRBV5-6 to TRBJ2-3; TRBD2 agrees at 8 bases. V shed 2 bases and J 4 bases; nucleotides not matched to a gene: 6. The CDR3 is 15 amino acids. Germline CDR1 SGHDT, CDR2 YYEEEE. The DNA of the CDR3 is TGTGCCAGCAGCTTTTTCGGGGGGGCCCCAGATACGCAGTATTTT. This gives the protein CASSFFGGAPDTQYF.

This clone came up once. V usage is TRBV28 and J usage is TRBJ2-7; the D gene is possibly TRBD2 (5 bases). Germline V CDR1 and CDR2: MDHEN, SYDVKM. The CDR3 consists of 16 residues. V gave up 6 bases and J gave up 3 bases, with 21 bases separating them. The CDR3 region has the DNA TGTGCCAGCAGGCCGGTGGGAGCTCTGAGTCACTACGAGCAGTACTTC. Amino acids: CASRPVGALSHYEQYF.

The chain joins TRBV9 to TRBJ1-1; D ambiguous. Trimming pared 2 bases from V and 5 bases from J, leaving 10 bases between. This CDR3 region has 13 residues. The germline V gene has CDR1 SGDLS and CDR2 YYNGEE. The CDR3 loop reads CASSVDGRTEAFF. CDR3 coding DNA: TGTGCCAGCAGCGTCGATGGGAGAACTGAAGCTTTCTTT.

The chain uses TRBV6-5 and TRBJ2-3; perhaps TRBD2 as D (5 bases). Germline CDR1 and CDR2: MNHEY and SVGAGI. Trimming removed 2 bases at V and 6 bases at J, with 6 bases between. CDR3 length equals 12 residues. In nucleotides, the CDR3 is TGTGCCAGCAGTTACAGGGAGGATACGCAGTATTTT. Protein sequence: CASSYREDTQYF.